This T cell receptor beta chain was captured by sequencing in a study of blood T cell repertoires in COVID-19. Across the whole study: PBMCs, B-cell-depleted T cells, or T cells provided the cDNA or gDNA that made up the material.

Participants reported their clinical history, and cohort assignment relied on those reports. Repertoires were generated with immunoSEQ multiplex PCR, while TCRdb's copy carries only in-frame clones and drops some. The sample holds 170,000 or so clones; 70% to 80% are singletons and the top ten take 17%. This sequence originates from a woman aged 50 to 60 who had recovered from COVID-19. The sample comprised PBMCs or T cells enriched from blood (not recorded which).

Here the CDR3 reads CASSSQGGAFF. Written as DNA, the CDR3 is TGTGCCAGCAGCTCGCAGGGTGGAGCTTTCTTT. The chain links TRBV5-5 to TRBJ1-1; maybe TRBD1 (5 bases). V lost 3 bases and J 10 bases, leaving 10 bases between the germline ends. The CDR3 has 11 residues. Per the germline V gene, CDR1 is SGHKS and CDR2 is YYEKEE (reference sequence).